Listed below are T cell receptor beta chains from one sample, sequenced in a study of T-cell memory formation after mild COVID-19. TCRdb processed the 5' RACE reads anew with MiXCR; each CDR3 protein has one entry. The sample carries 400,000 or so distinct CDR3 sequences, 20% recorded once. Sequenced input: PBMCs or a T cell subset sorted from them (not recorded which). The receptors shown here come from an adult woman who had mild COVID-19 (a few samples of this study predate the infection). Cell type and time point are not known. CDR3s include the opening cysteine and the closing phenylalanine or tryptophan. The D gene is left open where the match is weak. Size values are once, few and many counts, or a class for expanded clones, and some rows have none.

>TRBV20-1|-|TRBJ1-3|few
CSARRKDSGNTIYF
TGCAGTGCTAGGCGGAAAGACTCTGGAAACACCATATATTTT
>TRBV20-1|TRBD2|TRBJ2-3|few
CSAALAGGPDTQYF
TGCAGTGCTGCTCTAGCGGGAGGGCCGGATACGCAGTATTTT
>TRBV2|TRBD1|TRBJ2-1|few
CASSEVPGGYNEQFF
TGTGCCAGCAGTGAAGTTCCAGGGGGCTACAATGAGCAGTTCTTC
>TRBV4-1|TRBD2|TRBJ2-1|-
CASSQRTSSNEQFF
TGCGCCAGCAGCCAAAGGACTAGCTCGAATGAGCAGTTCTTC
>TRBV29-1|-|TRBJ1-2|-
CSVEPRGAGYTF
TGCAGCGTTGAACCCCGGGGGGCTGGCTACACCTTC
>TRBV5-1|TRBD1|TRBJ2-3|few
CASTFPGQGTDTQYF
TGCGCCAGCACTTTCCCCGGACAGGGGACAGATACGCAGTATTTT
>TRBV18|-|TRBJ1-3|-
CAASPGLGNTIYF
TGTGCCGCCTCGCCGGGCCTTGGAAACACCATATATTTT
>TRBV6-5|-|TRBJ1-1|-
CASSYGGMNTEAFF
TGTGCCAGCAGTTACGGGGGTATGAACACTGAAGCTTTCTTT
>TRBV29-1|-|TRBJ2-1|-
CSVGWLDVGNEQFF
TGCAGCGTTGGGTGGCTAGATGTGGGGAATGAGCAGTTCTTC
>TRBV28|TRBD1|TRBJ2-6|-
CASRSTGRGANVLTF
TGTGCCAGCAGGTCGACAGGGCGTGGGGCCAACGTCCTGACTTTC
>TRBV9|-|TRBJ2-6|few
CASSAPSGANVLTF
TGTGCCAGCAGTGCCCCATCTGGGGCCAACGTCCTGACTTTC
>TRBV29-1|TRBD1|TRBJ2-3|-
CSVDRGRADTQYF
TGCAGCGTTGACAGGGGGCGTGCAGATACGCAGTATTTT
>TRBV15|-|TRBJ2-7|-
CATSRGPGEQYF
TGTGCCACCAGCCGGGGGCCGGGCGAGCAGTACTTC
>TRBV5-4|TRBD1|TRBJ2-7|few
CASSDPGTGFFKGSYEQYF
TGTGCCAGCAGCGATCCCGGGACAGGGTTCTTCAAGGGATCCTACGAGCAGTACTTC
>TRBV20-1|-|TRBJ1-1|-
CSATTWGASLTEAFF
TGCAGTGCTACCACTTGGGGGGCGAGTCTCACTGAAGCTTTCTTT
>TRBV4-3|-|TRBJ2-5|-
CASSQGRLLTDWGETQYF
TGCGCCAGCAGCCAAGGACGACTCCTGACAGACTGGGGAGAGACCCAGTACTTC
>TRBV9|-|TRBJ2-3|many
CASSVGLLADTQYF
TGTGCCAGCAGCGTAGGACTATTGGCAGATACGCAGTATTTT
>TRBV6-2/TRBV6-3|TRBD2|TRBJ2-2|-
CASTLTSGPPAGELFF
TGTGCCAGCACCCTTACTAGCGGGCCACCTGCCGGGGAGCTGTTTTTT
>TRBV12-3/TRBV12-4|-|TRBJ1-5|few
CASSPSGGSGNQPQHF
TGTGCCAGCAGCCCCTCCGGGGGAAGCGGCAATCAGCCCCAGCATTTT
>TRBV13|-|TRBJ1-1|-
CASSLEEYHEAFF
TGTGCCAGCAGCTTAGAGGAGTATCATGAAGCTTTCTTT
>TRBV9|-|TRBJ2-1|-
CASSVEGTRSYNEQFF
TGTGCCAGCAGCGTAGAAGGAACTCGCTCCTACAATGAGCAGTTCTTC
>TRBV5-1|-|TRBJ2-7|-
CASSQGGYSYEQYF
TGCGCCAGCAGCCAGGGAGGATACTCCTACGAGCAGTACTTC
>TRBV15|TRBD2|TRBJ2-7|-
CATSRGLSGRSYEQYF
TGTGCCACCAGCCGGGGACTAAGCGGGCGATCCTACGAGCAGTACTTC
>TRBV7-3|-|TRBJ2-5|few
CASSFGLQGTQYF
TGTGCCAGCAGCTTCGGGCTCCAGGGGACCCAGTACTTC
>TRBV4-3|-|TRBJ1-1|few
CASSQTWGRQALTDEAFF
TGCGCCAGCAGCCAAACTTGGGGACGACAGGCCTTAACGGACGAAGCTTTCTTT
>TRBV5-1|TRBD2|TRBJ2-1|-
CASSFSGIGVNEQFF
TGCGCCAGCAGCTTCAGCGGGATTGGGGTCAATGAGCAGTTCTTC
>TRBV11-3|-|TRBJ2-3|-
CASSLAPAGTGTDTQYF
TGTGCCAGCAGCTTAGCCCCTGCGGGGACGGGCACAGATACGCAGTATTTT
>TRBV7-2|-|TRBJ2-7|-
CASSYPAGPQYF
TGTGCCAGCAGTTATCCGGCGGGACCGCAGTACTTC
>TRBV13|-|TRBJ2-6|once
CASSLFEGSGANVLTF
TGTGCCAGCAGCTTATTCGAGGGCTCTGGGGCCAACGTCCTGACTTTC
>TRBV24-1|-|TRBJ1-2|-
CATSDLGANYGYTF
TGTGCCACCAGTGATTTGGGAGCTAACTATGGCTACACCTTC
>TRBV20-1|-|TRBJ2-3|few
CSARDFATRMPQYF
TGCAGTGCTAGAGATTTTGCCACCCGCATGCCGCAGTATTTT
>TRBV6-1|TRBD2|TRBJ2-3|-
CASSVGRGTTPGDTQYF
TGTGCCAGCAGTGTAGGGAGAGGGACTACCCCGGGAGATACGCAGTATTTT
>TRBV9|TRBD2|TRBJ2-1|-
CASSVETSGRRAAEQFF
TGTGCCAGCAGCGTAGAGACTAGCGGGAGGAGGGCGGCTGAGCAGTTCTTC
>TRBV25-1|-|TRBJ2-2|many
CASSDHTGELFF
TGTGCCAGCAGTGACCACACCGGGGAGCTGTTTTTT
>TRBV7-2|-|TRBJ1-1|-
CASSLVGGANTEAFF
TGTGCCAGCAGCTTAGTTGGTGGGGCGAACACTGAAGCTTTCTTT
>TRBV7-2|TRBD2|TRBJ2-3|few
CASSYSGGARDTQYF
TGTGCCAGCAGCTATAGCGGGGGGGCAAGAGATACGCAGTATTTT
>TRBV18|-|TRBJ1-1|-
CASSETGTGDTEAFF
TGTGCCAGCTCCGAAACAGGGACCGGGGACACTGAAGCTTTCTTT
>TRBV7-2|-|TRBJ1-2|-
CASSSGSHYGYTF
TGTGCCAGCAGCTCCGGGTCTCACTATGGCTACACCTTC
>TRBV24-1|-|TRBJ2-3|few
CATRGDQSTDTQYF
TGTGCCACCAGGGGGGACCAAAGCACAGATACGCAGTATTTT
>TRBV24-1|-|TRBJ2-7|few
CATSDYLTGEQYF
TGTGCCACCAGTGATTATCTGACGGGGGAGCAGTACTTC
>TRBV5-1|-|TRBJ1-1|-
CASSLRVSLNTEAFF
TGCGCCAGCAGCTTGAGGGTCAGTCTGAACACTGAAGCTTTCTTT
>TRBV2|TRBD2|TRBJ2-7|few
CARGLAAEQYF
TGTGCCAGGGGACTAGCAGCCGAGCAGTACTTC
>TRBV7-3|TRBD1|TRBJ1-2|-
CASSPTGSQDGYTF
TGTGCCAGCAGCCCGACAGGGAGTCAAGATGGCTACACCTTC
>TRBV6-2/TRBV6-3|-|TRBJ2-2|-
CASSYLPSGTGELFF
TGTGCCAGCAGTTATCTGCCCTCGGGGACCGGGGAGCTGTTTTTT
>TRBV9|TRBD1|TRBJ1-4|-
CASSRRQGGEKLFF
TGTGCCAGCAGCCGTCGACAGGGAGGGGAAAAACTGTTTTTT
>TRBV12-3/TRBV12-4|-|TRBJ2-3|few
CASRRTAGTQYF
TGTGCCAGCAGACGGACTGCCGGCACGCAGTATTTT
>TRBV5-6|-|TRBJ2-1|-
CASSGAGREYNEQFF
TGTGCCAGCAGCGGGGCAGGCCGGGAGTACAATGAGCAGTTCTTC
>TRBV7-8|-|TRBJ2-7|-
CASSLVRTTSLEQYF
TGTGCCAGCAGCTTAGTGAGGACTACGTCCCTCGAGCAGTACTTC
>TRBV2|-|TRBJ2-5|few
CASSVKVGETQYF
TGTGCCAGCAGTGTAAAAGTCGGGGAGACCCAGTACTTC
>TRBV2|-|TRBJ2-7|-
CASSGVEEPYEQYF
TGTGCCAGCAGTGGGGTTGAGGAGCCCTACGAGCAGTACTTC
>TRBV6-6|-|TRBJ1-2|-
CASSLRQVSF
TGTGCCAGCAGTCTCCGACAAGTTAGCTTC
>TRBV7-9|TRBD2|TRBJ2-7|-
CASSPSLSPSGSRESAGKPHEQYF
TGTGCCAGCAGCCCGTCACTTTCCCCCAGCGGGAGTCGGGAGTCCGCGGGAAAGCCGCACGAGCAGTACTTC
>TRBV20-1|-|TRBJ2-1|few
CSAIREPGAWDEQFF
TGCAGTGCTATTAGAGAGCCTGGGGCTTGGGATGAGCAGTTCTTC
>TRBV7-9|TRBD1|TRBJ1-1|-
CASKPSTGGAVDAFF
TGTGCCAGCAAACCATCCACAGGGGGCGCGGTAGATGCTTTCTTT